This record covers a single TCR beta chain. What it binds is not known. Data came from immunoSEQ multiplex PCR; TCRdb stores just in-frame clones and leaves some out. The sample yields approximately 70,000 clones, under 85% seen once. These data originate in a study of vaccination effects on CD4 cells after COVID-19. Study-wide points: The study got few convalescent patients and did not collect any early post-infection timepoints.

Viral peptide pools were used in the ViraFEST assay to expand antigen-specific CD4+ T cells, and sequencing came afterward. Following 10 days of culture, CD4+ T cells were isolated. Nucleocapsid antibody tests were negative, and the vaccine recipients had no prior SARS-CoV-2 infection. This CDR3 is built from 14 residues. Germline V gene lookup returns CDR1 KGHDR and CDR2 SFDVKD. The junction had 5 bases not matched to a gene; V was cut back by 9 bases and J by 3 bases. The receptor was derived from a human donor who received a COVID-19 vaccine. V gene TRBV24-1 combines with J gene TRBJ1-5, with 9 bases fitting TRBD1. The material sequenced was CD4+ T cells from PBMCs cultured with HCoV-NL63 spike peptides, taken before COVID-19 vaccination. CDR3 amino acids: CATGTGFNNQPQHF. CDR3 DNA sequence: TGTGCCACCGGGACAGGGTTTAACAATCAGCCCCAGCATTTT.